The next 19 T cell receptor beta chains were all read from a single sample in a study of T cells in Graves' hyperthyroidism and ophthalmopathy. Amplified TCR beta CDR3 regions came from RNA transcripts. When the TCR CDR3 underwent first-round RT-PCR, the HTBI primer set was used. From the multiplex PCR reads, TCRdb called clonotypes with MiXCR, one entry per CDR3 protein. The table lists approximately 380,000 distinct CDR3 sequences, about 18% of them singletons, with 3.7% in the top ten. The sample was blood. The receptor source for this set is a woman aged 18-29 years with Graves' hyperthyroidism.

This clonotype came up many times. The rearrangement joins TRBV20-1 to TRBJ2-7, with 9 bases aligning to TRBD2. The CDR3 extends over 15 amino acids. Germline V gene data show CDR1 as DFQATT and CDR2 as SNEGSKA (reference sequence). With V trimmed by 5 bases and J by 0 bases, 8 bases remained unmatched. The CDR3 protein is CSARPSGDSSYEQYF. CDR3 nucleotide sequence: TGCAGTGCTCGCCCTAGCGGGGACTCCTCCTACGAGCAGTACTTC.

This clonotype occurred many times. The chain carries TRBV6-5 and TRBJ2-4; perhaps D is TRBD1 or TRBD2 (5 bases each). Germline CDR1 is MNHEY and CDR2 is SVGAGI. CDR3 length equals 13 residues. Trimming shortened V by 4 bases and J by 11 bases, and 15 bases separated the two germline ends. Here the CDR3 DNA reads TGTGCCAGCAGTTCAAACCGCCCGGGGCTTCAGTACTTC. Translated: CASSSNRPGLQYF.

This clonotype was observed a few times. The rearrangement links TRBV9 to TRBJ1-6; a weak D match, TRBD1 (5 bases). Per the germline V gene, CDR1 is SGDLS and CDR2 is YYNGEE. This CDR3 contains 17 residues. V lost 4 bases and J 0 bases, leaving 14 bases between the germline ends. For the CDR3, the DNA is TGTGCCAGCAGCACCTACGTCGGGGGCTCCTATAATTCACCCCTCCACTTT. This sequence encodes CASSTYVGGSYNSPLHF. Looking up the rest from reference TRBV9 and TRBJ1-6 gives the full variable domain: DSGVTQTPKHLITATGQRVTLRCSPRSGDLSVYWYQQSLDQGLQFLIQYYNGEERAKGNILERFSAQQFPDLHSELNLSSLELGDSALYFCASSTYVGGSYNSPLHFGNGTRLTVT.

This clonotype was detected ten times or more. This chain links TRBV20-1 with TRBJ1-1; D is perhaps TRBD1 (6 bases). The V end was cut by 6 bases, the J end by 3 bases, with 11 bases between. CDR1 and CDR2 (germline): DFQATT, SNEGSKA (reference sequence). The CDR3 is 12 residues long. CDR3 in DNA: TGCAGTGCAGCACAGGGCTACACTGAAGCTTTCTTT. Amino acids: CSAAQGYTEAFF.

A few counts support this clonotype. Relative to the germline gene, one junction end is altered; a read error may explain this. The rearrangement uses TRBV12-3 or TRBV12-4 and TRBJ2-1, with 7 nucleotides matching TRBD2. The CDR3 consists of 12 residues. CDR3 in DNA: TGCACCGTTGGGCGGTGGGGGGGAGAGCAGTTCTTC. It encodes CTVGRWGGEQFF.

In this sample, this clonotype turned up many times. The chain recombines TRBV19 with TRBJ1-5; possible D gene TRBD1, 6 bases. The CDR3 is 15 residues long. Germline assignment: CDR1 LNHDA and CDR2 SQIVND (reference sequence). Between the trimmed V and J ends, which lost 6 bases and 2 bases, there was a span of 14 bases. The CDR3 nucleotides read TGTGCCAGTAGCCGGGTTGGGACACGCAATCAGCCCCAGCATTTT. Translated: CASSRVGTRNQPQHF.

This clonotype was seen at least ten times. The chain employs TRBV11-2 and TRBJ2-5; no clear D gene. The CDR3 totals 12 residues. Trimming left V 2 bases short and J 5 bases short, with 6 bases between. The germline gives CDR1 SGHAT, CDR2 FQNNGV. The CDR3 DNA reads TGTGCCAGCAGCTTAAACGCGGAGACCCAGTACTTC. It specifies CASSLNAETQYF. Looking up the rest from reference TRBV11-2 and TRBJ2-5 gives the full variable domain: EAGVAQSPRYKIIEKRQSVAFWCNPISGHATLYWYQQILGQGPKLLIQFQNNGVVDDSQLPKDRFSAERLKGVDSTLKIQPAKLEDSAVYLCASSLNAETQYFGPGTRLLVL.

This clonotype occurred many times. The CDR3 DNA follows: TGTGCCAGCAGCGCAGCCTCAGGGCCGCGGAGCGAGCAGTACTTC. This encodes CASSAASGPRSEQYF. The gene calls are TRBV9 and TRBJ2-7, with D possibly being TRBD1 (5 bases). CDR3 length equals 15 residues. CDR1 is SGDLS and CDR2 is YYNGEE in the germline V gene. The ends were cut back, 3 bases at V and 6 bases at J, with 19 bases in the middle.

This clonotype has at least ten counts. The V call is TRBV7-8, the J call TRBJ1-2; a weak D match, TRBD1 (5 bases). Germline CDR1 reads SGHVS; CDR2 reads FQNEAQ. The CDR3 has 12 amino acids. Trimming removed 7 bases at V and 6 bases at J, with 12 bases between. This chain's CDR3 is CASTGGSDGYTF. Written as DNA, the CDR3 is TGTGCCAGCACCGGGGGGTCTGATGGCTACACCTTC.

This clonotype occurred a few times. The J gene is TRBJ1-2, the V gene TRBV3-1; D unresolved. CDR1 is LGHDT and CDR2 is YNNKEL in the germline V gene (reference sequence). Trimming shortened V by 1 base and J by 3 bases, and 12 bases separated the two germline ends. The CDR3 consists of 15 residues. The CDR3 DNA reads TGTGCCAGCAGCCAAGTTTTGCGGTCGGACTATGGCTACACCTTC. Its translation is CASSQVLRSDYGYTF.

The gene calls are TRBV7-2 and TRBJ1-1; D is undetermined. Germline V gives CDR1 SGHTA, CDR2 FQGNSA. The CDR3 spans 13 residues. V lost 4 bases and J lost 5, with 11 bases in between. For the CDR3, the DNA is TGTGCCAGCAGCTATAATATAGAGACTGAAGCTTTCTTT. It translates to CASSYNIETEAFF.

The chain carries TRBV3-1 and TRBJ1-1, with D maybe TRBD1 (5 bases). There are 15 residues in the CDR3. From germline, CDR1 is LGHDT and CDR2 YNNKEL (reference sequence). V was shortened by 0 bases and J by 4 bases, with 12 bases between the two germline ends. The CDR3 sequence is CASSQEGGGATEAFF. DNA for the CDR3: TGTGCCAGCAGCCAAGAAGGAGGAGGGGCCACTGAAGCTTTCTTT.

This clonotype showed up many times. The rearrangement links TRBV19 to TRBJ1-1, with D possibly TRBD1 on 5 matching bases. The germline CDR1 and CDR2 sequences are LNHDA and SQIVND (reference sequence). This CDR3 has 12 residues. V lost 7 bases and J 6 bases, leaving 12 bases between the germline ends. The CDR3 DNA is TGTGCCAGTACCCGTGGGGGTTCTGAAGCTTTCTTT. It encodes CASTRGGSEAFF.

This clonotype was detected ten times or more. CDR3 protein: CAWSVRAFGAFF. The DNA for the CDR3 is TGTGCCTGGAGTGTACGGGCTTTCGGAGCTTTCTTT. The chain uses TRBV30 and TRBJ1-1, with unresolved D. Germline CDR1 is GTSNPN and CDR2 is SVGIG (reference sequence). Deletions cut 0 bases from V and 10 bases from J, with 12 bases between. The CDR3 has 12 amino acids.

This clonotype has ten or more counts. This chain links TRBV29-1 with TRBJ1-1; D is unresolved. V lost 4 bases and J lost 7, with 16 bases in between. Germline CDR1 reads SQVTM; CDR2 reads ANQGSEA. The CDR3 extends over 13 amino acids. The CDR3 nucleotides are TGCAGCGTTGTCTTGGGAGGGCAGGTTGAAGCTTTCTTT. Encoded protein: CSVVLGGQVEAFF.

The chain has TRBV4-2 and TRBJ1-2; 7 bases are a match to TRBD1. In germline, CDR1 is LGHNA, CDR2 YNFKEQ. After removal of 0 bases from V and 4 bases from J, the junction contained 5 bases not matched to a gene. The CDR3 has 15 residues. CDR3 in amino acids: CASSQDPGQAYGYTF. The CDR3, as DNA: TGTGCCAGCAGCCAAGATCCTGGACAGGCCTATGGCTACACCTTC.

This clonotype appeared many times. The J gene is TRBJ1-2, the V gene TRBV27, with 8 nucleotides matching TRBD1. The CDR3 runs 12 residues. Germline values: CDR1 MNHEY, CDR2 SMNVEV (reference sequence). Losses at the gene ends were 6 bases for V and 5 bases for J; bases not matched to a gene: 2. Written as DNA, the CDR3 is TGTGCCAGCAGGACAGGGGTATATGGCTACACCTTC. It is translated as CASRTGVYGYTF.

This clonotype showed up just a few times. The rearrangement links TRBV20-1 to TRBJ1-6; TRBD1 matches 8 bases. Germline values: CDR1 DFQATT, CDR2 SNEGSKA (reference sequence). J lost 10 bases, V lost 5 bases, and 10 bases had no gene match. CDR3 length: 14 residues. CDR3 sequence: CSADRTGGVSPLHF. The CDR3 region has the DNA TGCAGTGCTGACAGAACAGGGGGAGTCTCACCCCTCCACTTT.

This clonotype was found many times. The rearrangement links TRBV6-5 to TRBJ1-2; D unclear. The V gene's germline CDR1 is MNHEY and CDR2 SVGAGI. Trimming left V 0 bases short and J 7 bases short, with 12 bases between. This CDR3 has 14 residues. The CDR3 DNA sequence: TGTGCCAGCAGTTACTCCTCAGGAACTAGTGGCTACACCTTC. Amino acids: CASSYSSGTSGYTF.